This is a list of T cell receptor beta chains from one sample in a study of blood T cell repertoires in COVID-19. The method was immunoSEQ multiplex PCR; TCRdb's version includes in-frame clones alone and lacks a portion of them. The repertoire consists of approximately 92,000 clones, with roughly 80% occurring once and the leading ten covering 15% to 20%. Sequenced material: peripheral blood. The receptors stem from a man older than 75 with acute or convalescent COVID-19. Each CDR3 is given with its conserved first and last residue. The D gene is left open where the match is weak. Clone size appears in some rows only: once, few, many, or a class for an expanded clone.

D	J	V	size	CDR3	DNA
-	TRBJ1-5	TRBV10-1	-	CASSSGVRGQPQHF	TGCGCCAGCAGTTCAGGGGTCCGTGGTCAGCCCCAGCATTTT
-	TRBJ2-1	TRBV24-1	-	CATSERTAFYNEQFF	TGTGCCACCAGTGAGCGGACAGCCTTCTACAATGAGCAGTTCTTC
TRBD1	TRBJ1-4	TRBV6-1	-	CASSERFQGTGVNEKLFF	TGTGCCAGCAGTGAACGATTCCAGGGGACAGGGGTTAATGAAAAACTGTTTTTT
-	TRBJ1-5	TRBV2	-	CASSGEGGGRNQPQHF	TGTGCCAGCAGTGGGGAGGGGGGCGGACGGAATCAGCCCCAGCATTTT
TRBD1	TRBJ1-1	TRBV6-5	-	CASRVQGAGNTEAFF	TGTGCCAGCAGGGTACAGGGGGCTGGGAACACTGAAGCTTTCTTT
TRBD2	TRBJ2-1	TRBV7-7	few	CASSLSGSGNEQFF	TGTGCTAGCAGCCTCAGCGGGAGTGGCAATGAGCAGTTCTTC
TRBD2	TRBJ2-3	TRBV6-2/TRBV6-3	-	CASSYSGLAGVDTQYF	TGTGCCAGCAGTTACTCTGGGCTAGCGGGGGTCGATACGCAGTATTTT
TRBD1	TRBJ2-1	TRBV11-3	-	CASSLGRLRGTGVGKPTIF	TGTGCCAGCAGCTTGGGTCGCCTTCGGGGGACAGGGGTAGGGAAGCCCACCATCTTC
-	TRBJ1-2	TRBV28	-	CASSPQGHYGYTF	TGTGCCAGCAGTCCCCAGGGCCACTATGGCTACACCTTC
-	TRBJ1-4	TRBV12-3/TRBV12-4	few	CASGGGTARLFF	TGTGCCAGCGGCGGGGGAACCGCAAGACTGTTTTTT
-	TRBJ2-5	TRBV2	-	CASSHRATETQYF	TGTGCCAGCAGTCACAGGGCCACAGAGACCCAGTACTTC
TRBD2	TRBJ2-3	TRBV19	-	CASSTLAGGSQARGTQYF	TGTGCCAGTAGCACACTAGCGGGAGGGTCCCAAGCGCGGGGTACGCAGTATTTT
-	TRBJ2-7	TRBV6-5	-	CASSPKLSEEQYF	TGTGCCAGCAGCCCAAAGCTATCGGAGGAGCAGTACTTC
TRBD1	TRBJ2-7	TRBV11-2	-	CASSPLQGVSYEQYF	TGTGCCAGCAGCCCCCTACAGGGGGTTTCCTACGAGCAGTACTTC
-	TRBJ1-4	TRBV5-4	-	CASSSGQGFEKLFF	TGTGCCAGCAGCTCGGGACAAGGATTTGAAAAACTGTTTTTT
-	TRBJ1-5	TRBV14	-	CASSQNDRNQPQHF	TGTGCCAGCAGCCAGAATGACAGGAATCAGCCCCAGCATTTT
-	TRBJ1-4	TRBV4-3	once	CASSGWGPATNEKLFF	TGCGCCAGCAGCGGGTGGGGGCCTGCAACTAATGAAAAACTGTTTTTT
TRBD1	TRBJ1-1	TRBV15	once	CATSRSAGTANTEAFF	TGTGCCACCAGCAGATCCGCCGGGACAGCGAACACTGAAGCTTTCTTT
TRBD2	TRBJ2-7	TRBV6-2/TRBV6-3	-	CASSYPLAGGTYEQYF	TGTGCCAGCAGTTACCCCCTAGCGGGGGGAACCTACGAGCAGTACTTC
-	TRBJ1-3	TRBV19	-	CAVRDNHLSGNTIYF	TGTGCCGTCCGGGACAACCATCTATCAGGAAACACCATATATTTT
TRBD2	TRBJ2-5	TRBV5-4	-	CASSLDLGGRETQYF	TGTGCCAGCAGCTTGGACCTGGGGGGGAGAGAGACCCAGTACTTC
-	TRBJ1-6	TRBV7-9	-	CASSLGSNNSPLHF	TGTGCCAGCAGCTTGGGCAGCAATAATTCACCCCTCCACTTT
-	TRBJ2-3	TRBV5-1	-	CASSLASIRTATTDTQYF	TGCGCCAGCAGCTTGGCCTCCATAAGGACAGCGACCACAGATACGCAGTATTTT
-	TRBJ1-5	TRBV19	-	CASTPWEDRRNQPQHF	TGTGCCAGTACTCCTTGGGAAGACAGGAGGAATCAGCCCCAGCATTTT
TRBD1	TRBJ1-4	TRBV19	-	CASRTGEANEKLFF	TGTGCCAGTAGAACAGGGGAGGCTAATGAAAAACTGTTTTTT
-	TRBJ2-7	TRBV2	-	CASKPRDNSYEQYF	TGTGCCAGCAAACCCCGGGACAACTCCTACGAGCAGTACTTC
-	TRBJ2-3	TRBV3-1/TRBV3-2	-	CASSQDLRGGDTQYF	TGTGCCAGCAGCCAAGATTTGCGGGGTGGGGATACGCAGTATTTT
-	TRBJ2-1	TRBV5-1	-	CASSLAGGHNGREQFF	TGCGCCAGCAGCTTGGCCGGGGGGCATAACGGAAGGGAGCAGTTCTTC
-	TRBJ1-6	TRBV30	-	CAWSLGQLYNSPLHF	TGTGCCTGGAGCCTCGGACAGCTCTATAATTCACCCCTCCACTTT
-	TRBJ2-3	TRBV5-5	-	CASSLRQDTDTQYF	TGTGCCAGCAGCTTACGACAGGACACAGATACGCAGTATTTT
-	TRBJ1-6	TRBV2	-	CASSDINRVKSPLHF	TGTGCCAGCAGTGATATTAACAGGGTAAAATCACCCCTCCACTTT
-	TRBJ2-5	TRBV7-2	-	CASNSARRETQYF	TGTGCCAGCAATTCCGCCCGGCGGGAGACCCAGTACTTC
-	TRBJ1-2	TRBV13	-	CASSLGDGEGYTF	TGTGCCAGCAGCTTAGGGGATGGAGAGGGCTACACCTTC
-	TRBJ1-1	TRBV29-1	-	CSFVSVVEAFF	TGCAGCTTCGTCTCGGTGGTTGAAGCTTTCTTT
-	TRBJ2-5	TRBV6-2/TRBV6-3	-	CASSYRETVAKTQYF	TGTGCCAGCAGTTACCGGGAGACCGTTGCAAAGACCCAGTACTTC
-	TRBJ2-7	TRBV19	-	CASSGAGQISSYEQYF	TGTGCCAGTAGCGGCGCCGGACAGATTAGCTCCTACGAGCAGTACTTC
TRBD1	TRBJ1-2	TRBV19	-	CASSSTGGSYGYTF	TGTGCCAGTAGTTCGACAGGGGGAAGCTATGGCTACACCTTC
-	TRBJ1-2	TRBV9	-	CASSVDVTRYGYTF	TGTGCCAGCAGCGTAGATGTGACAAGGTATGGCTACACCTTC
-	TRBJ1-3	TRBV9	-	CASSSAGGGGNTIYF	TGTGCCAGCAGCTCGGCGGGGGGCGGTGGAAACACCATATATTTT
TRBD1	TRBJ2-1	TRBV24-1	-	CATSDQGTGKTYNEQFF	TGTGCCACCAGTGATCAGGGGACAGGGAAAACCTACAATGAGCAGTTCTTC
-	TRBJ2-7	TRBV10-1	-	CASSDPSSYEQYF	TGCGCCAGCAGTGATCCCAGCTCCTACGAGCAGTACTTC
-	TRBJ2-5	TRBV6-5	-	CASSYEGREETQYF	TGTGCCAGCAGTTATGAAGGCAGGGAAGAGACCCAGTACTTC
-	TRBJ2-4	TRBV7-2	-	CASSPGQPSNKNIQYF	TGTGCCAGCAGCCCCGGACAGCCTTCTAACAAAAACATTCAGTACTTC
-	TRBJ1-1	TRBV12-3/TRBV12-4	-	CASRRGNTEAFF	TGTGCCAGCAGAAGGGGTAACACTGAAGCTTTCTTT
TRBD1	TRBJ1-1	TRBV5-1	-	CASSWSTGPDTEAFF	TGCGCCAGCAGCTGGTCGACAGGGCCGGACACTGAAGCTTTCTTT
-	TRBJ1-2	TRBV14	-	CASSHPVPTAYGYTF	TGTGCCAGCAGCCATCCGGTCCCTACAGCTTATGGCTACACCTTC
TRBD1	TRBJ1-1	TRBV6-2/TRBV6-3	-	CASSYSGGRAEAFF	TGTGCCAGCAGTTATTCAGGGGGCAGGGCTGAAGCTTTCTTT
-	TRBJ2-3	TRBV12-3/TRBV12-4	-	CASSKDYTDTQYF	TGTGCCAGCAGCAAGGACTACACAGATACGCAGTATTTT
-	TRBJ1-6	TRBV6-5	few	CASRDLQGGSPLHF	TGTGCCAGCAGAGACCTACAGGGTGGATCACCCCTCCACTTT
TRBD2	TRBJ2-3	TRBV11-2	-	CATRTSADTQYF	TGTGCCACTCGGACTAGTGCAGATACGCAGTATTTT
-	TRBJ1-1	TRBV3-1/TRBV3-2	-	CASSRLIKGEAFF	TGTGCCAGCAGCAGACTAATAAAGGGTGAAGCTTTCTTT
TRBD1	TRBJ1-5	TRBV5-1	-	CASSLTGTGSNQPQHF	TGCGCCAGCAGCTTGACCGGGACAGGTAGCAATCAGCCCCAGCATTTT
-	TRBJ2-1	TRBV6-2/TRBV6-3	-	CASSSYSGVSSYNEQFF	TGTGCCAGCAGCTCTTATTCGGGGGTAAGCTCCTACAATGAGCAGTTCTTC
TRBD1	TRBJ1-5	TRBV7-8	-	CASSLGGQGAGQPQHF	TGTGCCAGCAGCTTAGGGGGACAGGGGGCCGGGCAGCCCCAGCATTTT